These 12 T cell receptor beta chains were sequenced from one sample in a study of blood T cell repertoires in COVID-19. Here immunoSEQ multiplex PCR was the method, and the copy in TCRdb shows in-frame clones only, minus some. The data contain roughly 250,000 clones, 88% of them singletons. The specimen sequenced was peripheral blood. The receptors stem from a woman younger than 45 with acute or convalescent COVID-19.

This rearrangement joins TRBV6-2 or TRBV6-3 to TRBJ2-1; TRBD2 matches 13 bases. CDR3 size: 14 residues. Unmatched junction bases numbered 3, after V lost 6 bases and J lost 7 bases. Germline CDR1 MNHEY, CDR2 SVGEGT. CDR3 loop: CASSGLAGENEQFF. The CDR3 DNA reads as TGTGCCAGCAGCGGACTAGCGGGAGAAAATGAGCAGTTCTTC.

This chain uses TRBV6-2 or TRBV6-3 with TRBJ2-2; D is unclear. Germline V lookup: CDR1 MNHEY, CDR2 SVGEGT. Trimming took off 2 bases at V and 2 bases at J, with 15 bases between the two ends. The CDR3 is made up of 17 amino acids. The CDR3 DNA reads TGTGCCAGCAGTTACCGGGTACAAACGCCAAACACCGGGGAGCTGTTTTTT. Its translation is CASSYRVQTPNTGELFF.

The rearrangement links TRBV30 to TRBJ2-1; TRBD2 matches 15 bases. The CDR3 is 15 amino acids. V was clipped by 0 bases and J by 7 bases; unmatched bases: 1. In germline, CDR1 is GTSNPN, CDR2 SVGIG (reference sequence). The CDR3 DNA reads TGTGCCTGGAGTGTAGGGACTAGCGGGAGGAATGAGCAGTTCTTC. Amino acids: CAWSVGTSGRNEQFF. The variable domain in full, completed from reference TRBV30 and TRBJ2-1, reads SQTIHQWPATLVQPVGSPLSLECTVEGTSNPNLYWYRQAAGRGLQLLFYSVGIGQISSEVPQNLSASRPQDRQFILSSKKLLLSDSGFYLCAWSVGTSGRNEQFFGPGTRLTVL.

The rearrangement uses TRBV9 and TRBJ1-2; D is perhaps TRBD1 (5 bases). CDR1 SGDLS and CDR2 YYNGEE come from the germline V gene. This CDR3 has 13 residues. V was shortened by 3 bases and J by 4 bases, with 10 bases between the two germline ends. CDR3 loop: CASSGQGIYGYTF. Written as DNA, the CDR3 is TGTGCCAGCAGCGGTCAGGGTATCTATGGCTACACCTTC.

The chain links TRBV7-2 to TRBJ1-3; D is possibly TRBD1 (5 bases). The CDR3 contains 14 residues. Germline V lookup: CDR1 SGHTA, CDR2 FQGNSA. V was shortened by 5 bases and J by 2 bases, with 10 bases between the two germline ends. DNA of the CDR3: TGTGCCAGCAGCCAAGGGGCAGCTGGAAACACCATATATTTT. Translation gives CASSQGAAGNTIYF.

The chain combines TRBV12-5 with TRBJ2-1; tentative D call: TRBD2 (5 bases). CDR1 and CDR2 from the germline V gene are LGHNT and FRNRAP. V was cut by 7 bases and J by 8 bases, with 18 bases left in between. The CDR3 covers 14 residues. The CDR3 region is CASVRSGSGYEQFF. The CDR3 nucleotides are TGTGCTAGTGTTCGTTCGGGCAGCGGTTATGAGCAGTTCTTC.

This clone was found a few times. The chain recombines TRBV27 with TRBJ1-4; the D gene is possibly TRBD1 (6 bases). The CDR3 is 16 residues long. Per germline, CDR1 MNHEY and CDR2 SMNVEV (reference sequence). V was cut by 0 bases and J by 12 bases, with 20 bases left in between. This CDR3 is CASSLSPNRGGAELFF. The CDR3, as DNA: TGTGCCAGCAGTTTATCGCCAAACCGAGGGGGAGCGGAACTGTTTTTT.

V usage is TRBV7-9 and J usage is TRBJ2-2; D remains unclear. Per the germline V gene, CDR1 is SEHNR and CDR2 is FQNEAQ (reference sequence). V shed 2 bases and J shed 10 bases, with 14 bases lying between them. This CDR3 has 14 residues. The CDR3: CASSLKTGAVELFF. CDR3 bases: TGTGCCAGCAGCTTAAAGACTGGAGCTGTGGAGCTGTTTTTT.

Only one count was recorded for this clone. The genes are TRBV5-8 and TRBJ2-5, with 7 bases that match TRBD2. V was pared by 3 bases and J by 3 bases, with 8 bases of the junction left unmatched. This CDR3 has 15 residues. Germline-derived CDR1 and CDR2 are SGHTS and YDEGEE. The CDR3 nucleotides read TGTGCCAGCAGCTCTGGGGACTACCTTGAAGAGACCCAGTACTTC. It encodes CASSSGDYLEETQYF.

The chain recombines TRBV10-3 with TRBJ1-6; 7 nucleotides match TRBD1. This CDR3 has 14 residues. Looked up from germline, CDR1 is ENHRY and CDR2 is SYGVKD. Losses at the gene ends were 6 bases for V and 7 bases for J; bases not matched to a gene: 6. In nucleotides, the CDR3 is TGTGCCATCAGGAGGGGGACAGTAAATTCACCCCTCCACTTT. Translated, it gives CAIRRGTVNSPLHF.

The V call is TRBV24-1, the J call TRBJ2-4; 9 bases match TRBD1. Germline V gene data show CDR1 as KGHDR and CDR2 as SFDVKD. Trimming cost V 3 bases and J 4 bases; bases outside gene matches: 12. The CDR3 length is 18 residues. The CDR3 DNA follows: TGTGCCACCAGTGATCCACGGACAGGGGAGGACTCGAAAAACATTCAGTACTTC. Its translation: CATSDPRTGEDSKNIQYF.

The chain carries TRBV30 and TRBJ2-7; TRBD1 matches at 7 bases. Trimming cost V 2 bases and J 2 bases; bases outside gene matches: 3. The CDR3 has 13 amino acids. Looked up from germline, CDR1 is GTSNPN and CDR2 is SVGIG (reference sequence). The CDR3 nucleotides are TGTGCCTGGAGTCTGGGACAGCCCTACGAGCAGTACTTC. Encoded protein: CAWSLGQPYEQYF.